The clone carrying this TCR beta chain was recorded many times. The antigen remains unidentified. Regions amplified from RNA transcripts were the TCR beta CDR3 regions. HTBI primers were the set used in a first-round RT-PCR of the TCR CDR3. TCRdb redid the calling of the multiplex PCR reads with MiXCR, one entry per CDR3 protein. The data show approximately 610,000 distinct CDR3 sequences, about 15% seen once. For the diagnoses, clinical symptoms, serum thyroxine and TRAb, thyroid ultrasound and orbital computed tomography were used. The sample is drawn from a study of T cells in Graves' hyperthyroidism and ophthalmopathy. Overall study findings and caveats: Blood also carried most thyroid clonotypes expanded above 0.001. Ophthalmopathy was distinguished from stable hyperthyroidism by 13 V-J signatures.

The sequence came from a woman aged 40-49 years with Graves' ophthalmopathy. Sequencing used blood.

The CDR3 loop is CASSLGGGTGELFF. CDR3 DNA sequence: TGTGCCAGCAGCTTAGGGGGAGGCACCGGGGAGCTGTTTTTT. The gene calls are TRBV7-2 and TRBJ2-2, with D maybe TRBD2 (6 bases). V gave up 1 base and J gave up 4 bases, with 7 bases separating them. CDR3 size: 14 residues. Germline loops: CDR1 SGHTA, CDR2 FQGNSA.